The 13 T cell receptor beta chains below come from one sample, sequenced in a study of beta chain features in type 1 diabetes (dated by TCRdb to between 2017 and 2018). The paper as a whole reports these results and caveats: A moderate but significant shortening of TCRB CDR3 length was observed in type 1 diabetes patients in all four CD4+ subsets.

No antigen is known for these receptors. The library was generated by the immunoSEQ multiplex PCR assay. The entire isolated RNA was reverse transcribed using the High Capacity cDNA Reverse Transcription Kit, and thus expressed TCRB transcripts were sequenced. Not all clones reach the TCRdb copy of this immuneACCESS table, which keeps in-frame sequences only. Checked studies attribute under half of the gap to unresolved V genes and leave the rest unexplained. This sample is represented by about 160,000 clones; almost 65% of them were singletons. The ten largest clones capture around 0.096% of the sample. Specimen: naive CD4+ T cells from blood. Reading the label with the study, this specimen's cell subset or site is: true naive CD4+ T cells. All receptors derive from a man aged 25-40 years with type 1 diabetes.

This clone was counted only a few times. The rearrangement links TRBV5-1 to TRBJ2-2, with D possibly TRBD1 on 5 matching bases. Germline V gives CDR1 SGHRS, CDR2 YFSETQ. Trimming removed 0 bases from V and 5 bases from J, with 11 bases in between. CDR3 length equals 15 residues. The CDR3: CASSLVPGNTGELFF. Here the CDR3 DNA reads TGCGCCAGCAGCTTGGTGCCAGGGAATACCGGGGAGCTGTTTTTT.

The rearrangement links TRBV2 to TRBJ2-6, with D hard to call. The CDR3 has 14 residues. V was shortened by 2 bases and J by 2 bases, with 4 bases between the two germline ends. Germline V gene sequence: CDR1 SNHLY, CDR2 FYNNEI. The CDR3 loop reads CASSERAGANVLTF. For the CDR3, the DNA is TGTGCCAGCAGTGAACGCGCTGGGGCCAACGTCCTGACTTTC.

The chain combines TRBV25-1 with TRBJ2-6; D may be TRBD2 (6 bases). The V end lost 6 bases, the J end lost 5 bases, and 23 bases lay between the germline ends. The CDR3 extends over 18 amino acids. Germline CDR1 reads MGHDK; CDR2 reads SYGVNS. This chain's CDR3 is CASSGHRGLPLWANVLTF. The DNA of the CDR3 is TGTGCCAGCAGCGGACATCGGGGACTCCCTCTCTGGGCCAACGTCCTGACTTTC.

This clone has just a few counts. This chain uses TRBV29-1 with TRBJ2-5; 8 bases fit TRBD1. Germline CDR1 SQVTM, CDR2 ANQGSEA. The CDR3 spans 13 residues. J gave up 3 bases and V 7 bases, and 7 bases lay outside the gene matches. The CDR3 is CSAGQGPEETQYF. The CDR3 DNA reads TGCAGCGCCGGACAGGGACCCGAAGAGACCCAGTACTTC. The full variable domain, in which reference TRBV29-1 and TRBJ2-5 provide the parts outside the CDR3, is SAVISQKPSRDICQRGTSLTIQCQVDSQVTMMFWYRQQPGQSLTLIATANQGSEATYESGFVIDKFPISRPNLTFSTLTVSNMSPEDSSIYLCSAGQGPEETQYFGPGTRLLVL.

V and J are TRBV29-1 and TRBJ2-7; 9 nucleotides agree with TRBD1. V lost 7 bases and J lost 5; bases outside the gene matches: 6. This CDR3 is built from 12 residues. CDR1 is SQVTM and CDR2 is ANQGSEA in the germline V gene. CDR3 sequence: CSAGTGLHEQYF. CDR3 bases: TGCAGCGCTGGGACAGGGCTACACGAGCAGTACTTC.

The gene calls are TRBV7-2 and TRBJ1-4; 8 bases are shared with TRBD1. J was trimmed by 8 bases and V by 3 bases; bases with no gene match: 5. From germline, CDR1 is SGHTA and CDR2 FQGNSA. CDR3 size: 14 residues. Here the CDR3 reads CASSFRGLEEKLFF. CDR3 nucleotide sequence: TGTGCCAGCAGCTTCAGGGGGCTGGAGGAAAAACTGTTTTTT.

The rearrangement uses TRBV7-9 and TRBJ1-2; no definite D call. CDR3 length equals 14 residues. V lost 1 base and J lost 4, with 10 bases in between. Germline values: CDR1 SEHNR, CDR2 FQNEAQ (reference sequence). In DNA, the CDR3 is TGTGCCAGCAGCTTAGATAGCAACCTCTATGGCTACACCTTC. This codes for CASSLDSNLYGYTF.

The genes are TRBV4-3 and TRBJ2-2, with a possible D match to TRBD1 (5 bases). This CDR3 region has 16 residues. Trimming cost V 1 base and J 6 bases, with 15 bases left between them. Germline assignment: CDR1 LGHNA and CDR2 YSLEER. CDR3 coding DNA: TGCGCCAGCAGCCAAGGGCCCCAGGGTAACGCCGGGGAGCTGTTTTTT. Protein sequence: CASSQGPQGNAGELFF.

The rearrangement uses TRBV11-2 and TRBJ2-1; 8 bases match TRBD2. Germline V CDR1 and CDR2: SGHAT, FQNNGV. There are 15 residues in the CDR3. J lost 6 bases, V lost 4 bases, and 8 bases had no gene match. CDR3 sequence reads: CASSSRGTRGNEQFF. The CDR3 DNA is TGTGCCAGCAGCTCCAGAGGGACTAGAGGCAATGAGCAGTTCTTC.

V is TRBV28 and J is TRBJ1-6; 10 bases fit TRBD1. The CDR3 is made up of 15 amino acids. V was clipped by 6 bases and J by 6 bases; unmatched bases: 5. CDR1 and CDR2 from the germline V gene are MDHEN and SYDVKM. The CDR3 sequence is CASSSRDRGNSPLHF. Here the CDR3 DNA reads TGTGCCAGCAGCAGCCGGGACAGGGGTAATTCACCCCTCCACTTT. The full variable domain, its missing parts supplied by reference TRBV28 and TRBJ1-6, is DVKVTQSSRYLVKRTGEKVFLECVQDMDHENMFWYRQDPGLGLRLIYFSYDVKMKEKGDIPEGYSVSREKKERFSLILESASTNQTSMYLCASSSRDRGNSPLHFGNGTRLTVT.

This chain joins TRBV2 and TRBJ2-3, with 7 bases identical to TRBD1. Trimming at V came to 3 bases and at J to 4 bases, leaving 4 bases not matched to a gene. The CDR3 loop spans 14 amino acids. Per the germline V gene, CDR1 is SNHLY and CDR2 is FYNNEI. The CDR3 loop reads CASSDRTGADTQYF. The CDR3 nucleotides are TGTGCCAGCAGTGACAGGACAGGCGCAGATACGCAGTATTTT.

This clone was seen a single time. V is TRBV29-1 and J is TRBJ2-7; the D gene is possibly TRBD1 (6 bases). The CDR3 is 12 amino acids. Trimming cost V 8 bases and J 0 bases, with 11 bases left between them. Germline loops: CDR1 SQVTM, CDR2 ANQGSEA. CDR3 DNA: TGCAGCCTCCTGGACAGCTCCTACGAGCAGTACTTC. The encoded protein is CSLLDSSYEQYF.

Comment on this clone: This sample also contains other DNA sequences that code for the same CDR3. This chain uses TRBV7-2 with TRBJ2-3; TRBD1 matches 10 bases. Germline assignment: CDR1 SGHTA and CDR2 FQGNSA. The CDR3 runs to 15 residues. V gave up 2 bases and J gave up 3 bases; unmatched junction bases: 2. The CDR3 protein is CASSLSGQGTDTQYF. The CDR3, as DNA: TGTGCCAGCAGCTTATCGGGACAGGGGACAGATACGCAGTATTTT.